This entry is about one T cell receptor (beta chain). What it binds is unknown. The study made its TCR cDNA through 5'RACE template switching. That step introduced a universal primer site along with UMIs. TCRdb processed the 5' RACE reads anew with MiXCR; each CDR3 protein has one entry. The sample records fewer than 450,000 distinct CDR3 sequences, approximately 4% being singletons. This CDR3 is 16 amino acids long. Looked up from germline, CDR1 is SGHVS and CDR2 is FQNEAQ. Trimming removed 1 base at V and 2 bases at J, with 12 bases between. The sample is drawn from a study of T cells after yellow fever vaccination. Study results and limitations: A large majority of primary-vaccination clones showed up again after the booster (around 95% CD4, roughly 88% CD8). FACS-sorted repertoires could contain abundant clonotypes contaminating from the bulk population. There was a small share of clonotypes that showed up in both the CD4 and CD8 compartments.

This receptor was taken from a young man who received the YFV17D yellow fever vaccine. V gene TRBV7-8 combines with J gene TRBJ1-5; D remains ambiguous. Sample: PBMCs, taken 5 days after the yellow fever booster vaccination. Written as DNA, the CDR3 is TGTGCCAGCAGCTTAGAGTACGGACTCGGCAATCAGCCCCAGCATTTT. It codes for CASSLEYGLGNQPQHF.